This T cell receptor (beta chain) was profiled in a study of cytomegalovirus exposure and HLA in healthy donors. The V and J ends lost 6 bases and 2 bases, in that order; junction bases with no gene match: 3. This CDR3 contains 14 residues. Germline V gene data show CDR1 as MNHEY and CDR2 as SVGAGI. The table came from immunoSEQ multiplex PCR; TCRdb's copy has only in-frame clones and leaves some out. In the table there are about 120,000 clones, about 83% of which are singletons. A note on this clone: Its cognate antigen is unknown.

Study-wide results and limits: Both high specificity and high sensitivity reportedly marked the classifier's diagnosis of cytomegalovirus status. One later analysis, an examination of the 120 validation repertoires, found that first-cohort TCR clusters tended to co-occur in them. Associated with cytomegalovirus, according to the listing, were 150 to 200 TCR beta chains.

The specimen sequenced was PBMCs. The sequence was obtained from a woman in her thirties in good health and CMV-seronegative. This chain uses TRBV6-5 with TRBJ2-7; 11 bases align to TRBD2. CDR3 amino acids: CASRGTSGAYEQYF. The DNA for the CDR3 is TGTGCCAGCAGGGGGACTAGCGGTGCCTACGAGCAGTACTTC.